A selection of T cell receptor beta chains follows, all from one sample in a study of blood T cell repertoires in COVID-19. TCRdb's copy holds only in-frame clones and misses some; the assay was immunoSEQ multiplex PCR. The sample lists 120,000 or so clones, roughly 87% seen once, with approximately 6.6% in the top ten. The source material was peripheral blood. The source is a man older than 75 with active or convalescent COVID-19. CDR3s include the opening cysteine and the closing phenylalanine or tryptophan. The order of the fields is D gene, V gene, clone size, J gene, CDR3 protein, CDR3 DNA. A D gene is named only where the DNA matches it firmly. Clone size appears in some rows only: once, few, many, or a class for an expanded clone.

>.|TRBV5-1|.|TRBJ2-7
CASSLETGSSYEQYF
TGCGCCAGCAGCTTGGAAACAGGGAGCTCCTACGAGCAGTACTTC
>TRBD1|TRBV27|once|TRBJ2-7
CASSLGTEDFYEQYF
TGTGCCAGCAGTTTGGGGACAGAAGACTTCTACGAGCAGTACTTC
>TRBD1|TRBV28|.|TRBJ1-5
CASSFRDRGNGNQPQHF
TGTGCCAGCAGCTTCCGGGACAGGGGGAATGGCAATCAGCCCCAGCATTTT
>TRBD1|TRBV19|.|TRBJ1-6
CASSIRDSLNSPLHF
TGTGCCAGTAGTATAAGGGACAGCCTAAATTCACCCCTCCACTTT
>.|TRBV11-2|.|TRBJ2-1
CASQAGAFSEQFF
TGTGCCAGCCAGGCAGGGGCCTTTTCGGAGCAGTTCTTC
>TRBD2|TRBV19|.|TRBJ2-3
CASSPGRLPAGGTDTQYF
TGTGCCAGTAGTCCAGGAAGGTTGCCAGCGGGAGGAACAGATACGCAGTATTTT
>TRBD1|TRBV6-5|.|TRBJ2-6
CASSLTGVGGANVLTF
TGTGCCAGCAGTTTGACAGGGGTAGGTGGGGCCAACGTCCTGACTTTC
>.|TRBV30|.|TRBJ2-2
CAWSRVLEAGELFF
TGTGCCTGGAGTCGGGTTTTAGAGGCCGGGGAGCTGTTTTTT
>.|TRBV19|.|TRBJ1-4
CASIFKAATNEKLFF
TGTGCCAGTATTTTTAAAGCTGCAACTAATGAAAAACTGTTTTTT
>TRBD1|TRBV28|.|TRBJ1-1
CASRAKLDRDNTEAFF
TGTGCCAGCAGAGCTAAATTAGACAGGGACAACACTGAAGCTTTCTTT
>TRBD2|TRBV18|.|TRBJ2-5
CASSPIGTSGLETQYF
TGTGCCAGCTCACCGATAGGGACTAGCGGTCTGGAGACCCAGTACTTC
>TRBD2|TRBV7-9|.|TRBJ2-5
CASSPGIAGDQETQYF
TGTGCCAGCAGCCCTGGGATAGCGGGGGACCAAGAGACCCAGTACTTC
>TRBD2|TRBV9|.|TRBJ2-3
CASSVGGSGRAGDTQYF
TGTGCCAGCAGCGTAGGAGGGAGCGGGAGGGCCGGAGATACGCAGTATTTT
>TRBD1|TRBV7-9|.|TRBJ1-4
CASSLRQGGGKLFF
TGTGCCAGCAGCTTAAGACAGGGGGGCGGAAAACTGTTTTTT
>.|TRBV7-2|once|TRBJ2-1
CASSLDGKGYNEQFF
TGTGCCAGCAGCTTAGATGGTAAGGGGTACAATGAGCAGTTCTTC
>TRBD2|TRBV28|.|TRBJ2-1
CASSLRLAGAHNEQFF
TGTGCCAGCAGTCTCCGACTAGCGGGGGCTCACAATGAGCAGTTCTTC